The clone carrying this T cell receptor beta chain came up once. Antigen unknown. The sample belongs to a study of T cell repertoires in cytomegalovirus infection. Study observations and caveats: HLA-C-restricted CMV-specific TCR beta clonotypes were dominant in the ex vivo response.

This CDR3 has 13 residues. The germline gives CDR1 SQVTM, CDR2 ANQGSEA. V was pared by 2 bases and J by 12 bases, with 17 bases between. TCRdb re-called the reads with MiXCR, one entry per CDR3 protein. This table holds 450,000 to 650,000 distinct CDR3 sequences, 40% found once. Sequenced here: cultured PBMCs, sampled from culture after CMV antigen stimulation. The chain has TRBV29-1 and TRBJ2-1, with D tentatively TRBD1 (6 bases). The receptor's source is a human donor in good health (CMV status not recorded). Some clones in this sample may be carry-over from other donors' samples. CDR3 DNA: TGCAGCGTTGAAAAAACACAGGGCTGGTGGCAGTTCTTC. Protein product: CSVEKTQGWWQFF.